This is a list of T cell receptor beta chains from one sample in a study of CXCR3-negative and CXCR3-positive naive CD8 T cells. TCRdb reprocessed the 5' RACE reads and stores each CDR3 protein as one record, lacking DNA. This listing includes approximately 66,000 distinct CDR3 sequences. The sequenced material came from naive CXCR3- CD8+ T cells from blood. Every receptor here comes from a human donor in good health. Some clones in this sample may be carry-over from other donors' samples. Both conserved end residues are part of each CDR3. Size is omitted from some rows. Given values are once, few, many or a class for expanded clones.

V: TRBV27
size: -
J: TRBJ2-5
CDR3: CASSNPLQETQYF

V: TRBV4-3
size: -
J: TRBJ1-1
CDR3: CASSQDRRNTEAFF

V: TRBV14
size: -
J: TRBJ2-1
CDR3: CASSQVTSGGIYNEQFF

V: TRBV21-1
size: -
J: TRBJ1-2
CDR3: CASSKEGGSAGYTF

V: TRBV7-8
size: -
J: TRBJ2-7
CDR3: CASSLTATGDYEQYF

V: TRBV29-1
size: -
J: TRBJ2-7
CDR3: CSAIPPGPSSYEQYF

V: TRBV29-1
size: -
J: TRBJ2-3
CDR3: CSVNGQGRNPDTQYF

V: TRBV12-3/TRBV12-4
size: -
J: TRBJ2-2
CDR3: CASNDRAEDTGELFF

V: TRBV29-1
size: -
J: TRBJ2-3
CDR3: CSVWGAASTDTQYF

V: TRBV3-1
size: -
J: TRBJ2-7
CDR3: CAITRQRGDYEQYF

V: TRBV15
size: medium-sized
J: TRBJ1-6
CDR3: CATSRVGGSPLHF

V: TRBV7-9
size: -
J: TRBJ1-5
CDR3: CASSLAWGNQPQHF

V: TRBV10-3
size: -
J: TRBJ2-5
CDR3: CAISESPGIETQYF